Listed here is a single TCR beta chain. This sample stems from a study of T-cell memory formation after mild COVID-19. TCRdb re-analysed the 5' RACE reads in MiXCR, keeping a single row per CDR3 protein. The sample shows 470,000 or so distinct CDR3 sequences, 15% to 20% of them seen only once. J was trimmed by 6 bases and V by 6 bases; bases with no gene match: 7. Germline V gene data show CDR1 as SNHLY and CDR2 as FYNNEI. This CDR3 is 14 amino acids long. The genes are TRBV2 and TRBJ2-1, with TRBD1 matching over 8 bases. Input material: PBMCs or a T cell subset sorted from them (not recorded which). The clonotype comes from an adult woman who had mild COVID-19 (a few samples of this study predate the infection). Cell type and time point are not known. This CDR3 is CASRQGEVANEQFF. CDR3 nucleotides: TGTGCCAGCAGACAGGGGGAGGTAGCCAATGAGCAGTTCTTC.